Each of the 2 T cell receptor beta chains below was sequenced from the same sample in a study of CD4 T cells in relation to SARS-CoV-2 and coronaviruses. Sequencing used immunoSEQ multiplex PCR; TCRdb keeps in-frame clones, though not all of them. The sample yields about 26,000 clones, more than 60% seen once. For these receptors, no antigen is known. The unexposed donors gave CD4+ T cells in 2011-2018, prior to COVID-19. The cells were cultured for 10 days before CD4+ T cells were isolated. Sequencing was carried out using CD4+ T cells from PBMCs, cultured in vitro. Receptors originate from a human donor in good health.

V usage is TRBV25-1 and J usage is TRBJ1-4; the match to TRBD1 covers 8 bases. Germline V gene lookup returns CDR1 MGHDK and CDR2 SYGVNS. The junction had 9 bases not matched to a gene; V was cut back by 7 bases and J by 5 bases. The CDR3 spans 15 residues. The CDR3 DNA reads TGTGCCAGCAACTCAGGGGGCGCGTCCAATGAAAAACTGTTTTTT. This gives the protein CASNSGGASNEKLFF.

The chain has TRBV7-2 and TRBJ2-7; 9 bases are a match to TRBD2. The CDR3 covers 15 residues. The V segment lost 5 bases and the J segment 6 bases; nucleotides outside the gene matches: 11. In germline, CDR1 is SGHTA, CDR2 FQGNSA. CDR3 DNA: TGTGCCAGCAGCGGGTGGGTAGCGGGAGCGGGCGAGCAGTACTTC. Protein sequence: CASSGWVAGAGEQYF.